This T cell receptor beta chain stems from a study of blood T cell repertoires in COVID-19. At the level of the study: The United States, Italy and Spain supplied acute and convalescent COVID-19 samples. From T cells, B-cell-depleted T cells, or PBMCs came the material, which was cDNA or gDNA.

In the authors' workflow: Estimation of nucleated cell counts relied on the amplification of reference gene primers. Measured with immunoSEQ multiplex PCR; TCRdb has only the in-frame clones, and not every one. Clonal size and the V and J genes are those of that table, whereas D and trimming came from the DNA. In the table there are about 200,000 clones, around 87% of which are singletons. This clone occurred a few times. Trimming at V came to 3 bases and at J to 0 bases, leaving 2 bases not matched to a gene. Germline CDR1 reads MRHNA; CDR2 reads SNTAGT. This CDR3 region has 15 residues. The chain carries TRBV6-4 and TRBJ2-1; 7 bases agree with TRBD1. Sequencing was done on a sample of peripheral blood. This receptor was identified in a man aged 50-59 years with acute or convalescent COVID-19. The CDR3 nucleotides read TGTGCCAGCAGTGAGGGACAGAGCTCCTACAATGAGCAGTTCTTC. Translation gives CASSEGQSSYNEQFF.